Below, 18 T cell receptor beta chains from the same sample are listed, as sequenced in a study of CD8 T cells in ankylosing spondylitis. TCRdb used MiXCR to reprocess the 5' RACE reads, holding one entry per CDR3 protein. The sample shows a few hundred thousand distinct CDR3 sequences, less than 25% of them seen only once. Sequencing was performed on blood, either unsorted or a sorted T cell fraction (not recorded which). The receptor set was obtained from a female donor with ankylosing spondylitis or in good health (not recorded which).

This clonotype was counted between two and nine times. The V gene is TRBV20-1, the J gene TRBJ1-5; D gene ambiguous. Trimming left V 1 base short and J 5 bases short, with 12 bases between. Germline V CDR1 and CDR2: DFQATT, SNEGSKA (reference sequence). The CDR3 totals 14 residues. For the CDR3, the DNA is TGCAGTGCTAGAGTGGGTTTCTGGGATCAGCCCCAGCATTTT. Protein sequence: CSARVGFWDQPQHF.

The rearrangement uses TRBV9 and TRBJ2-1, with 8 bases aligning to TRBD1. CDR1 is SGDLS, CDR2 YYNGEE, per germline. The trim removed 3 bases at V and 4 bases at J, leaving 6 bases unmatched. CDR3 length: 15 amino acids. CDR3 sequence: CASSARTGKYNEQFF. The CDR3 bases are TGTGCCAGCAGCGCCAGGACAGGGAAATACAATGAGCAGTTCTTC.

The J gene is TRBJ1-6, the V gene TRBV12-3 or TRBV12-4, with a weak D call TRBD1 (5 bases). Trimming removed 6 bases at V and 10 bases at J, with 16 bases between. This CDR3 region has 14 residues. The CDR3 DNA sequence: TGTGCCAGCAGCCCTACCAGGCGGGGGTCACCCCTCCACTTT. This encodes CASSPTRRGSPLHF.

The table lists this clonotype with many counts. The V gene is TRBV11-2, the J gene TRBJ2-3; D might be TRBD2 (6 bases). V lost 3 bases, J lost 3 bases, and 25 bases lay in between. Germline CDR1 SGHAT, CDR2 FQNNGV. This CDR3 comprises 19 residues. The CDR3 region is CASSFYGSPWRAKTDTQYF. The CDR3, as DNA: TGTGCCAGCAGCTTTTACGGTAGCCCGTGGAGGGCCAAGACAGATACGCAGTATTTT. Full variable domain (remainder filled in from reference TRBV11-2 and TRBJ2-3): EAGVAQSPRYKIIEKRQSVAFWCNPISGHATLYWYQQILGQGPKLLIQFQNNGVVDDSQLPKDRFSAERLKGVDSTLKIQPAKLEDSAVYLCASSFYGSPWRAKTDTQYFGPGTRLTVL.

This clonotype has just a few counts. The rearrangement uses TRBV7-9 and TRBJ1-4; tentatively, D is TRBD1 (6 bases). Trimming left V 5 bases short and J 8 bases short, with 21 bases between. Germline V gene data show CDR1 as SEHNR and CDR2 as FQNEAQ (reference sequence). The CDR3 is made up of 16 amino acids. CDR3 bases: TGTGCCAGCAGCCCCGACTTGACAGGCTGGAGCGAAAAACTGTTTTTT. Its translation: CASSPDLTGWSEKLFF.

This clonotype was picked up a small number of times. The chain employs TRBV24-1 and TRBJ2-1, with 8 bases identical to TRBD1. The CDR3 is 13 residues long. The V segment lost 6 bases and the J segment 7 bases; nucleotides outside the gene matches: 4. Germline CDR1 reads KGHDR; CDR2 reads SFDVKD. The chain's CDR3 is CATSRTGTNEQFF. CDR3 DNA sequence: TGTGCCACCAGTCGGACAGGGACGAATGAGCAGTTCTTC.

The chain employs TRBV7-3 and TRBJ2-1; no reliable D call. The CDR3 is 13 residues long. The germline V gene encodes CDR1 SGHTA and CDR2 FQGTGA. V was cut by 0 bases and J by 13 bases, with 13 bases left in between. CDR3 nucleotide sequence: TGTGCCAGCAGCTTAACACTACCTTACCGACAGTTCTTC. This translates into CASSLTLPYRQFF.

The chain combines TRBV7-9 with TRBJ2-2; D gene ambiguous. This CDR3 has 15 residues. The V gene's germline CDR1 is SEHNR and CDR2 FQNEAQ (reference sequence). The V end lost 2 bases, the J end lost 7 bases, and 14 bases lay between the germline ends. CDR3: CASSLTGSRNGELFF. In DNA, the CDR3 is TGTGCCAGCAGCTTAACCGGGTCGAGGAACGGGGAGCTGTTTTTT.

This clonotype was observed a handful of times. This sequence joins TRBV28 and TRBJ2-5; possible D gene TRBD1, 5 bases. Germline CDR1 is MDHEN and CDR2 is SYDVKM. The CDR3 totals 14 residues. V lost 3 bases, J lost 5 bases, and 13 bases lay in between. CDR3 DNA: TGTGCCAGCAGTTTCGGCAGGGTCAGGGAGACCCAGTACTTC. It codes for CASSFGRVRETQYF.

As concerns this clonotype: One base away lies a much larger clone, so this may be a sequencing read error. The V and J genes are TRBV12-3 or TRBV12-4 and TRBJ2-1; no firm D call. Deletions cut 11 bases from V and 2 bases from J, with 13 bases between. This CDR3 has 13 amino acids. The DNA for the CDR3 is TGTGCCGTCGCGAGGCACCCCTACAATGAGCAGTTCTTC. This gives the protein CAVARHPYNEQFF.

This clonotype was seen just once. This rearrangement joins TRBV20-1 to TRBJ2-3; TRBD2 matches 11 bases. Germline V gives CDR1 DFQATT, CDR2 SNEGSKA (reference sequence). The CDR3 length is 17 residues. After removal of 0 bases from V and 3 bases from J, the junction contained 8 bases not matched to a gene. The chain's CDR3 is CSARDKTLAGGTDTQYF. The CDR3, as DNA: TGCAGTGCTAGAGACAAGACGCTAGCGGGAGGTACAGATACGCAGTATTTT.

The rearrangement uses TRBV6-5 and TRBJ1-6, with no clear D. The CDR3 covers 15 residues. Trimming pared 0 bases from V and 9 bases from J, leaving 12 bases between. Germline CDR1 is MNHEY and CDR2 is SVGAGI. CDR3 sequence: CASSYSDVGGSPLHF. The CDR3 nucleotides are TGTGCCAGCAGTTACTCAGACGTGGGCGGTTCACCCCTCCACTTT.

This clonotype was recorded many times. The chain couples TRBV10-3 to TRBJ2-3, with 9 bases aligning to TRBD1. This CDR3 comprises 12 residues. CDR1 is ENHRY, CDR2 SYGVKD, per germline. Trimming cost V 10 bases and J 5 bases; bases outside gene matches: 4. The CDR3 protein is CATGQGLDTQYF. DNA for the CDR3: TGTGCCACCGGACAGGGGTTAGATACGCAGTATTTT.

This chain joins TRBV5-6 and TRBJ1-6, with D perhaps TRBD1 (5 bases). This CDR3 has 14 residues. Germline loops: CDR1 SGHDT, CDR2 YYEEEE. The germline V and J ends were trimmed by 0 bases and 10 bases, with 11 bases remaining between them. CDR3: CASSLDQGGSPLHF. The DNA for the CDR3 is TGTGCCAGCAGCTTGGACCAGGGTGGATCACCCCTCCACTTT.

The V gene is TRBV6-4, the J gene TRBJ2-1; 7 positions agree with TRBD2. V lost 8 bases and J lost 4; bases outside the gene matches: 5. The germline gives CDR1 MRHNA, CDR2 SNTAGT. This CDR3 contains 13 residues. CDR3 sequence reads: CASRGSGYNEQFF. CDR3 in DNA: TGTGCCAGCCGCGGGAGTGGATACAATGAGCAGTTCTTC.

J is TRBJ2-7 and V is TRBV12-3 or TRBV12-4, with D hard to call. V shed 1 base and J shed 2 bases, with 18 bases lying between them. The CDR3 has 17 amino acids. The DNA of the CDR3 is TGTGCCAGCAGTTTAGGCGCCTTTAGCCGACCTCCCTACGAGCAGTACTTC. Amino acid sequence: CASSLGAFSRPPYEQYF.

This rearrangement joins TRBV7-2 to TRBJ2-3; 12 bases agree with TRBD2. Trimming removed 4 bases from V and 5 bases from J; junction bases left unmatched: 7. From germline, CDR1 is SGHTA and CDR2 FQGNSA. The length of the CDR3 is 16 residues. CDR3 in amino acids: CASSSSSGRAEDTQYF. As DNA, the CDR3 is TGTGCCAGCAGCTCCTCTAGCGGGAGGGCCGAAGATACGCAGTATTTT.

In its sample, this clonotype was seen many times. The V and J genes are TRBV27 and TRBJ1-1; D is unclear. CDR1 and CDR2 (germline): MNHEY, SMNVEV (reference sequence). With 5 bases removed from V and 1 base from J, the gap between germline ends came to 8 bases. The CDR3 consists of 13 residues. CDR3: CASSQSRNTEAFF. For the CDR3, the DNA is TGTGCCAGCAGTCAATCAAGGAACACTGAAGCTTTCTTT.